This T cell receptor beta chain was identified in a study of blood T cell repertoires in COVID-19. Study summary: In each case, the material was cDNA or gDNA derived from T cells, B-cell-depleted T cells, or PBMCs.

Assay: immunoSEQ multiplex PCR; the TCRdb copy retains only in-frame clones and omits some. In the table there are fewer than 350,000 clones, roughly 90% of which are singletons. CDR1 is MNHEY and CDR2 is SMNVEV in the germline V gene (reference sequence). This CDR3 has 13 residues. Trimming at V came to 6 bases and at J to 4 bases, leaving 5 bases not matched to a gene. One Seattle source followed patients from active infection through their disease course. The chain recombines TRBV27 with TRBJ1-2; TRBD1 agrees at 7 bases. Sequencing was carried out using peripheral blood. This clonotype originated in a woman in her twenties or thirties with COVID-19, enrolled during active disease. CDR3 bases: TGTGCCAGCAGCCTGACAGGGAGCTATGGCTACACCTTC. Translation: CASSLTGSYGYTF.